One sample yielded the 5 T cell receptor beta chains listed below, sequenced in a study of CXCR3-negative and CXCR3-positive naive CD8 T cells. The TRB cDNA libraries were prepared by 5' RACE with UMI labels. TCRdb re-called the 5' RACE reads and gives one entry per CDR3 protein, without DNA. Here the sample table reports 85,000 to 130,000 distinct CDR3 sequences. Their antigens are not known. Study-level points and caveats: CXCR3-positive naive cells carried more hydrophobic TRB CDR3s than CXCR3-negative ones.

The sequenced material came from naive CXCR3+ CD8+ T cells from blood. Described subset: CD45RO-CCR7+CD27+CD95- naive CD8+ T cells expressing CXCR3 (TNR3+). All receptors derive from a human donor in good health. Some clones in this sample may be carry-over from other donors' samples.

This sequence joins TRBV19 and TRBJ2-7; the TCRdb call, TRBD1, lacks DNA for checking. The V gene's germline CDR1 is LNHDA and CDR2 SQIVND (reference sequence). There are 14 residues in the CDR3. The CDR3 loop is CASSIDLEGNEQYF.

CDR3 residues: CSARDTSGSSYEQYF. The chain recombines TRBV20-1 with TRBJ2-7. This CDR3 contains 15 residues. Germline V CDR1 and CDR2: DFQATT, SNEGSKA (reference sequence).

The chain has TRBV20-1 and TRBJ2-7. The CDR3 sequence is 13 residues long. Germline lookup yields CDR1 DFQATT and CDR2 SNEGSKA (reference sequence). CDR3 region: CSASDSYSYEQYF.

This chain connects TRBV7-8 to TRBJ2-2; checking the TCRdb D call of TRBD1 is not possible without DNA. In germline, CDR1 is SGHVS, CDR2 FQNEAQ. The CDR3 spans 17 residues. Here the CDR3 reads CASSLALVGADTGELFF.

The rearrangement uses TRBV10-3 and TRBJ1-1; TCRdb's assignment of TRBD1 cannot be checked, as there is no DNA. Germline CDR1 ENHRY, CDR2 SYGVKD. The length of the CDR3 is 16 residues. This CDR3 reads CAISAPGGVPNTEAFF.